This TCR beta chain is drawn from a study of CD8 T cells in ankylosing spondylitis. Study findings and constraints: Disease-linked clones were reportedly significantly enriched in matched ankylosing spondylitis synovial fluid. Reactive arthritis synovial fluid and blood previously showed some of these motif variants. Disease-linked clones proved CD8+ and comparatively uncommon in peripheral blood.

This CDR3 contains 15 residues. This clonotype was counted ten times or more. Its cognate antigen is unknown. Generation of TCR beta libraries employed quantitative 5'-RACE incorporating molecular barcodes. Via MiXCR, TCRdb re-called the 5' RACE reads, giving one row per CDR3 protein. The table includes just over 300,000 distinct CDR3 sequences, roughly 20% detected once. The V call is TRBV21-1, the J call TRBJ2-7; the table's D gene call, TRBD1, was not cross checked with the DNA. TRBV21-1 is described as a pseudogene. The sequencing input was blood, either unsorted or a sorted T cell fraction (not recorded which). The TCR sequence derives from a female donor with ankylosing spondylitis or in good health (not recorded which). The CDR3 sequence is CASSPHPGGCCEQYF. In nucleotides, the CDR3 is TGTGCCAGCAGCCCCCACCCGGGGGGATGCTGCGAGCAGTACTTC.